This T cell receptor (beta chain) was observed in a study of T cell responses to AZD1222 COVID-19 vaccine (dated by TCRdb to the early 2020s). Study-wide context: A total of over 230 trial participants underwent TCR sequencing, of whom about 210 received two doses of AZD1222 and about 25 received two doses of the MenACWY control vaccine. Trial participants were enrolled by age into subgroups of 18-55, 56-69 and 70-plus years, and around 150, 28 and 57 TCR-sequenced participants, respectively, were included in these subgroups. What the research found in general, with its limitations: Participants were mostly white British and included more females than males, and it was suggested by the authors that clonal diversity may have been underestimated. Nearly half of unique spike-specific TCRs reportedly recognized epitopes outside regions mutated in the B.1.351 and B.1.1.7 variants. In the small 56-69-year group, the increase in depth fell short of significance, most likely because of low power. Spike-specific TCR breadth and depth rose significantly after two AZD1222 doses compared with day 0 and with MenACWY recipients. Because no samples from the day 14 peak response were available, repertoires could be characterized only after the peak T cell response. Conclusions about previously exposed vaccinees are limited, since just 5 to 7 AZD1222 recipients were seropositive for SARS-CoV-2 at baseline. Vaccine-associated CD4 TCRs spanned the whole spike protein, with dominant responses in regions 160-218 and 743-854.

In the case of this clone: The antigen it binds to is not known. No much larger clone is present one base from it, and per-base qualities are unavailable.

What this sample's time point label stands for: about 28 days (+/-7) after the second vaccine dose. AZD1222 recipients given second doses at about 4 weeks or at about 12 weeks were pooled, since spike-specific TCR depth and breadth were not found to differ between the two schedules. Vaccinee samples were obtained from the UK trials COV001 and COV002, which included a single-blind randomized controlled phase 2/3 trial of AZD1222 (ChAdOx1 nCoV-19) in healthy adults. Trial participant PBMC samples were collected at day 0 and day 28 after the second dose for TCRbeta chain sequencing. Trimming takes 5 bases off V and 5 bases off J; junction bases not matched to a gene: 10. The germline V gene yields LGHNA for CDR1 and YSLEER for CDR2. The CDR3, from cysteine to phenylalanine, totals 15 residues. Kept here is only the CDR3 DNA, which spans 45 bases and is read in frame from base 1. The CDR3 regions of human TCRbeta chains were analyzed by immunosequencing. The original pipeline was this. TCRs in the repertoires were compared against a reference library of SARS-CoV-2-specific TCRs that had been generated with the MIRA antigen-specificity platform. Breadth was defined as the fraction of unique TCRs that were SARS-CoV-2-associated, and depth was defined as the fraction of total T cells that were SARS-CoV-2-associated. Using the MIRA data, every spike-specific TCR was mapped to the spike region that the TCR reacted to and assigned to either a CD4 or a CD8 class. Log10-transformed breadth and depth values were compared by one-way ANOVA with Sidak's multiple comparisons tests. The source is immuneACCESS, and TCRdb retained only in-frame sequences with V and J called. Part of the clones is not carried over; for the studies checked, unresolved V genes explain less than half of this, and the remainder is unexplained. V and J calls and clone size are copied from that table; D and trimming were computed from the DNA. The sample table shows 100,000 to 120,000 clones, and around 90% are seen once. 2% to 2.5% of the sample rests with the top ten.

This material consisted of peripheral blood, taken 28 days after the second AZD1222 dose. The receptor was isolated from an adult who received the AZD1222 COVID-19 vaccine. Recombination linked TRBV4-3 to TRBJ2-5, with TRBD1 matching 8 junction bases. The CDR3 protein: CASSVQTGAGETQYF. The nucleotides are TGCGCCAGCAGCGTCCAGACAGGGGCCGGGGAGACCCAGTACTTC.